Listed below are T cell receptor beta chains from one sample, sequenced in a study of cytomegalovirus exposure and HLA in healthy donors. Sequencing was performed with immunoSEQ multiplex PCR; in TCRdb, only in-frame clones are kept and a portion is missing. This sample has under 110,000 clones, with 71% found just once. The sample was PBMCs. The receptors derive from a female donor in good health and CMV-seronegative. Each CDR3 is given with its conserved first and last residue. A D gene is named only where the DNA matches it firmly. Not every row has a clone size; where given, it reads once, few, many or a size class.

J | V | D | size | DNA | CDR3
TRBJ2-7 | TRBV2 | TRBD2 | NA | TGTGCCAGCAGTCCCATAGCGGGAGGGCCCCTTATAGACGAGCAGTACTTC | CASSPIAGGPLIDEQYF
TRBJ2-1 | TRBV7-6 | TRBD2 | NA | TGTGCCAGCAGCTTATTAGCTAGCGGTGAGCAGTTCTTC | CASSLLASGEQFF
TRBJ2-1 | TRBV6-5 | TRBD2 | NA | TGTGCCAGCAGTTCCCCAAGCGGGAGCTCCTACAATGAGCAGTTCTTC | CASSSPSGSSYNEQFF
TRBJ1-5 | TRBV19 | TRBD1 | few | TGTGCCAGTAGTACCACAGGGGGAGGACAGCCCCAGCATTTT | CASSTTGGGQPQHF
TRBJ2-5 | TRBV4-1 | NA | once | TGCGCCAGCAGCCAAGGGTCCTGGGCAGAGACCCAGTACTTC | CASSQGSWAETQYF
TRBJ2-5 | TRBV6-1 | NA | NA | TGTGCCAGCAGGGAAGCACCCGACGGGGAGACCCAGTACTTC | CASREAPDGETQYF
TRBJ1-1 | TRBV10-3 | TRBD1 | NA | TGTGCCACCAGGGGGGGGGATACTGAAGCTTTCTTT | CATRGGDTEAFF
TRBJ2-1 | TRBV9 | NA | NA | TGTGCCAGCAGCATTACAGCCCTATCCTACAATGAGCAGTTCTTC | CASSITALSYNEQFF
TRBJ2-1 | TRBV30 | NA | NA | TGTGCCTGGAGTCTAATAGCAGATAATGAGCAGTTCTTC | CAWSLIADNEQFF
TRBJ2-3 | TRBV4-1 | NA | few | TGCGCCAGCAGCCAAGGTGCAGGGGAACGTGGGGGAGATACGCAGTATTTT | CASSQGAGERGGDTQYF
TRBJ2-7 | TRBV25-1 | NA | NA | TGTGCCAGCAGTCCCCGGGTAGGCTACGAGCAGTACTTC | CASSPRVGYEQYF
TRBJ2-7 | TRBV7-2 | NA | NA | TGTGCCAGCAGCTCGGCCTACGAGCAGTACTTC | CASSSAYEQYF
TRBJ2-7 | TRBV6-5 | TRBD2 | NA | TGTGCCAGCAGTTACGAGACTAGCGGGGCTTACGAGCAGTACTTC | CASSYETSGAYEQYF
TRBJ1-1 | TRBV6-1 | NA | NA | TGTGCCAGCACTCGGGGGGTGAACACTGAAGCTTTCTTT | CASTRGVNTEAFF
TRBJ2-1 | TRBV7-6 | TRBD2 | NA | TGTGCCAGCAGCCCCGGGACTAGCGGAGATAGGATCAATGAGCAGTTCTTC | CASSPGTSGDRINEQFF
TRBJ1-6 | TRBV5-4 | NA | few | TGTGCCAGCAGCTTGTCTCAGGGGCTGAATTCACCCCTCCACTTT | CASSLSQGLNSPLHF
TRBJ2-7 | TRBV6-5 | NA | few | TGTGCCAGCAGTTACGCCCAGGGCTACGAGCAGTACTTC | CASSYAQGYEQYF
TRBJ2-3 | TRBV18 | TRBD2 | few | TGTGCCAGCTCCCGCGGGAGTGCGGCCACAGATACGCAGTATTTT | CASSRGSAATDTQYF
TRBJ2-1 | TRBV14 | TRBD2 | NA | TGTGCCAGCAGCCAAGATCACAGCGGGAGGGCATGGTACAATGAGCAGTTCTTC | CASSQDHSGRAWYNEQFF
TRBJ2-1 | TRBV7-8 | NA | few | TGTGCCAGCAGCCCACCCATCCGTCTCCAGGGGTCCTACAATGAGCAGTTCTTC | CASSPPIRLQGSYNEQFF
TRBJ1-1 | TRBV4-1 | NA | few | TGCGCCAGCAGCCAAGATCTTTCGGCAGGGCAAGCTTTCTTT | CASSQDLSAGQAFF
TRBJ2-1 | TRBV6-5 | NA | NA | TGTGCCAGCAGAACCTATAACCGAAATGAGCAGTTCTTC | CASRTYNRNEQFF
TRBJ2-7 | TRBV11-1 | NA | NA | TGTGCCAGCTCCCCGCGGGTCTCCTACGAGCAGTACTTC | CASSPRVSYEQYF
TRBJ1-1 | TRBV20-1 | NA | few | TGCAGTGCCCCTCGGGCTTTCTTT | CSAPRAFF
TRBJ1-2 | TRBV28 | TRBD1 | NA | TGTGCCAGCAGGACCGGACAGGGGGCCTTTCGGAACTATGGCTACACCTTC | CASRTGQGAFRNYGYTF
TRBJ2-2 | TRBV9 | NA | NA | TGTGCCAGCAGCGCCAACCGGGTTCCGGATGAGACCGGGGAGCTGTTTTTT | CASSANRVPDETGELFF
TRBJ1-1 | TRBV4-1 | TRBD1 | NA | TGCGCCAGCAGCCAGAGGGACAGCACTGAAGCTTTCTTT | CASSQRDSTEAFF
TRBJ2-1 | TRBV25-1 | NA | NA | TGTGCCAGCAGTGAATTTGGAGGCAGGGGGGCGAATGAGCAGTTCTTC | CASSEFGGRGANEQFF
TRBJ2-7 | TRBV2 | TRBD2 | once | TGTGCCAGCAGTCCGTGGACTAGCGGGCCCACCTACGAGCAGTACTTC | CASSPWTSGPTYEQYF
TRBJ2-2 | TRBV5-1 | NA | NA | TGCGCCAGCAGCTTTGAGGCAAGTGGAACCGGGGAGCTGTTTTTT | CASSFEASGTGELFF
TRBJ2-4 | TRBV18 | TRBD1 | NA | TGTGCCAGCTCACCTGGGACAGGGAAAAACATTCAGTACTTC | CASSPGTGKNIQYF
TRBJ2-7 | TRBV6-5 | TRBD1 | NA | TGTGCCAGCAGTTATGGGACAGGGGAATACGAGCAGTACTTC | CASSYGTGEYEQYF
TRBJ2-3 | TRBV7-9 | TRBD1 | NA | TGTGCCAGCAGCTTAGCCAGACAGGGGGTGGGCACAGCGAATACGCAGTATTTT | CASSLARQGVGTANTQYF
TRBJ2-7 | TRBV10-3 | TRBD1 | NA | TGTGCCATCAGTGACTTACTAAAGGGACAGAAATACTACGAGCAGTACTTC | CAISDLLKGQKYYEQYF
TRBJ1-1 | TRBV7-8 | NA | few | TGTGCCAGCAGCTCCTGGACACCCCTGAACACTGAAGCTTTCTTT | CASSSWTPLNTEAFF
TRBJ2-5 | TRBV30 | NA | NA | TGTGCCTGGAGTGGACAGTACCAAGAGACCCAGTACTTC | CAWSGQYQETQYF
TRBJ2-1 | TRBV30 | NA | once | TGTGCCTGGAGTTCAGGTCGGGGTGAGCAGTTCTTC | CAWSSGRGEQFF
TRBJ2-3 | TRBV15 | TRBD1 | NA | TGTGCCACCAGCAGAGGCGAGGACAGGGTCACAGATACGCAGTATTTT | CATSRGEDRVTDTQYF
TRBJ2-7 | TRBV27 | TRBD1 | NA | TGTGCCAGCAGTCCTCGACTACAGGGGAACGAGCAGTACTTC | CASSPRLQGNEQYF
TRBJ2-7 | TRBV28 | NA | NA | TGTGCCAGCGGACCCCCCCCCGGACTACACGTGGAGCAGTACTTC | CASGPPPGLHVEQYF